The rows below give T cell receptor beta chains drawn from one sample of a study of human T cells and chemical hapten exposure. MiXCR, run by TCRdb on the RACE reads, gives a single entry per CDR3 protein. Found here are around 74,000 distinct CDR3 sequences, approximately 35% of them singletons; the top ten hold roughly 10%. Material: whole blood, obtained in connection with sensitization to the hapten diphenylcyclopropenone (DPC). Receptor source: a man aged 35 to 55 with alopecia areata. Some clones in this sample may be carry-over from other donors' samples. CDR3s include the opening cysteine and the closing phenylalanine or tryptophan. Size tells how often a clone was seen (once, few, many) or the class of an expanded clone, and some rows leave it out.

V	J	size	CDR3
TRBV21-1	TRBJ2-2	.	CASSKDGTGYSGELFF
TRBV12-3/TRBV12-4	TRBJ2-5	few	CASSLNGRRETQYF
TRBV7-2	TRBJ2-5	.	CASSLTSGRLETQYF
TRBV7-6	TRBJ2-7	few	CASSLAAGGSYEQYF
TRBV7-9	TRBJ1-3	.	CASSLGGIGNTIYF
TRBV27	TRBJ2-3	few	CASRDISTDTQYF
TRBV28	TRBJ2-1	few	CASGSLAGPYNEQFF
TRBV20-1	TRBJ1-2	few	CSASPQGPYGYTF
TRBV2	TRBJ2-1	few	CASSNPTEEQFF
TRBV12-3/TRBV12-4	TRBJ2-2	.	CASSSLQGAQLTGELFF
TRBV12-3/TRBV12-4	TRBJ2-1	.	CASSPDRGRKNEQFF
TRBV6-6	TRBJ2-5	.	CASRSTIGAGETQYF
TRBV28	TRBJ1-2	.	CASLPMPGEFSGYTF
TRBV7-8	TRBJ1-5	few	CASSLEANSNQPQHF
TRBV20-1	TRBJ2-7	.	CSAMTPGKAYEQYF
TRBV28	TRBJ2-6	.	CASLRSGANVLTF
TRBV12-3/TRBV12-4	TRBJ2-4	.	CASSLRGTNIQYF
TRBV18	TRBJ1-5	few	CASSPPGQGRNQPQHF
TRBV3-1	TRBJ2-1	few	CASSLSGRTRRDEQFF
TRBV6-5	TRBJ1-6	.	CASKVVPGPLSSPLHF
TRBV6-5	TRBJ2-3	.	CASTKGAGQRADTQYF
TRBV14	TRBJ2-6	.	CASSLSGGTGANVLTF
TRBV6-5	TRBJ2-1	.	CASSYEGGAFYNEQFF
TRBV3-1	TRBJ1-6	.	CASSRGEGALHF
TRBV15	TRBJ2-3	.	CATSIRQVTDTQYF
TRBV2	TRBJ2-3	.	CASSEAPGLAYTDTQYF
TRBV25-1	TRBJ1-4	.	CASSDTKDRDEKLFF
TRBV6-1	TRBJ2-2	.	CASRVDLNTGELFF
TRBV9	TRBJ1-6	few	CASSGREYNSPLHF
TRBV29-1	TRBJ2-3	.	CSVVGAADTQYF
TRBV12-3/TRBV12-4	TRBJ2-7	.	CASSLSHGTYEQYF
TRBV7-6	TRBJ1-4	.	CASSLGEQGKLFF
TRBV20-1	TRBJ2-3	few	CSATPRPDTQYF
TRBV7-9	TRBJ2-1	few	CASSSPADNEQFF
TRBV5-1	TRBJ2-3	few	CASSLDPSPRLHTDTQYF
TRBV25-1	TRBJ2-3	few	CASTPPRTSGTDTQYF
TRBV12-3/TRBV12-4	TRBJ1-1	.	CASSPRDLTGYF
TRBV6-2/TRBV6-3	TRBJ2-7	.	CASSYSLAGGYEQYF
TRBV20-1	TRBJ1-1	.	CSARDREAFF
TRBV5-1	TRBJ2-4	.	CASSLGAGREANIQYF
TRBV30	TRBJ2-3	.	CAWRIAGSTDTQYF
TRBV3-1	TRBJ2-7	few	CAASFSAGNEQYF
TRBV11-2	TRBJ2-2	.	CASSLDLAARGGELFF
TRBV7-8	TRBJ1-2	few	CASSLLTGVGYTF
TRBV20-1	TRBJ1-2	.	CSARDQAGSNYGYTF
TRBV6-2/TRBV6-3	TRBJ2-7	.	CASSYSSGNPYEQYF
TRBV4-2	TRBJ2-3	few	CASSPIPFVGTDTQYF